This section outlines one T cell receptor beta chain sequence together with its context. What it binds is unknown. The sample comes from a study of shared clonotypes between healthy human individuals. Study-wide points: Non-shared clonotypes had lower generation probabilities than those shared by all four donors.

TCRdb's copy holds only in-frame clones and misses some; the assay was immunoSEQ multiplex PCR. The sample lists 2 million to 2.5 million clones; just under 95% were seen once. The study enrolled healthy HIV-negative adults without recent acute infections or vaccinations as donors. Researchers partitioned CD4+ cells into CD45RA+ naive and CD45RA-negative memory subsets. The sequenced sample consisted of naive CD4+ T cells from PBMCs. Subset noted: CD45RA+ positively selected. The receptor comes from a man between 18 and 35 years old in good health. Some clones in this sample may be carry-over from other donors' samples.

The CDR3 DNA follows: TGTGCCAGCAGTGAATGGATAGGGACCGGAGGCGAGGGCTACACCTTC. Protein sequence: CASSEWIGTGGEGYTF. The V gene is TRBV25-1, the J gene TRBJ1-2; D perhaps matches TRBD1 (5 bases). The CDR3 totals 16 residues. Germline V gene data show CDR1 as MGHDK and CDR2 as SYGVNS. Trimming took 1 base from V and 8 from J, leaving 20 bases between them.